This TCR beta chain comes out of a study of blood T cell repertoires in COVID-19 (dated by TCRdb to 2020 to 2022). For the study in its entirety: The collaborator samples originated in the United States, Italy and Spain and spanned the acute and convalescent phases of COVID-19. The material from the prospective study consisted of cDNA or gDNA derived from T cells, B-cell-depleted T cells, or PBMCs. Subjects who had been exposed to COVID-19, were actively infected with it, or had recovered from it provided the deeply sampled blood TCRbeta repertoires that made up the dataset. The repertoires were released in a freely available public database intended as a resource for research on the immune response to SARS-CoV-2. The samples were drawn from the first 160 participants of the ongoing ImmuneRACE study and from 1,254 subjects provided by 6 global collaborators. The sample metadata nearly always contained a de-identified subject ID, COVID-19 status, age in years and sex. Where HLA class I and class II types were available, the types were taken from metadata supplied by the sample provider, not from assay-based typing. Broader findings and caveats from the paper: How much clinical and demographic metadata was included differed by source and by participant, and the metadata was provided uncurated.

TCRbeta CDR3 regions were amplified from genomic DNA by means of the immunoSEQ Assay, a bias-controlled multiplex PCR. The study's own analysis went as follows. Nucleated cell counts per sample were estimated from amplification of reference gene primers within the assay. To quantify the absolute abundance of each unique TCRbeta CDR3 rearrangement, sequence reads were collapsed and filtered. For each sample, productive Simpson clonality was calculated as the square root of Simpson's diversity index over productive rearrangements. Here the immuneACCESS table is served through TCRdb, limited to in-frame sequences with V and J called. Missing clones are a known gap in these copies; in checked studies unresolved V genes cover under half, and the rest lacks a known reason. The V and J calls and clone size come from that table; D and trimming were worked out from the DNA. The sample yields 350,000 to 400,000 clones; approximately 89% were counted once. Of the sample, roughly 0.9% is held by the ten largest clones.

Enrolling through a virtual design, the prospective study's participants ranged in age from roughly 18 to 89 years and lived across 20 to 30 United States geographic areas. Cohort assignment in the prospective study relied on participant-reported clinical history from a screening survey and a study questionnaire. Exposed participants had been in contact, within 2 weeks of entering the study, with a person who had a PCR-confirmed or clinician-diagnosed case of COVID-19. In the prospective study, whole blood, serum and a nasopharyngeal or oropharyngeal swab were collected from each participant by mobile phlebotomists. Prospective study participants could optionally give additional blood draws and questionnaires over an approximately two-month period. Before DNA extraction, prospective study blood samples were shipped either frozen or at room temperature. As to this clone: Its binding antigen is unknown. Base qualities are not at hand, and no much larger clone is one base apart.

CDR1 MGHRA and CDR2 YSYEKL are derived from the germline V gene. The CDR3 spans 14 residues, from the cysteine through the phenylalanine. Only the CDR3 DNA is retained, 42 bases long and in frame from the first base. The junction shows trimming of 5 bases on V and 0 bases on J, plus 8 bases between the germline ends. The chain is made from TRBV4-1 and TRBJ1-3, with no confident D gene call. The sequenced material came from PBMCs or T cells enriched from blood (not recorded which). This TCR derives from a woman aged 40-49 years who had been exposed to COVID-19. The CDR3 region: CASSNQISGNTIYF. DNA sequence: TGCGCCAGCAGCAACCAGATCTCTGGAAACACCATATATTTT.